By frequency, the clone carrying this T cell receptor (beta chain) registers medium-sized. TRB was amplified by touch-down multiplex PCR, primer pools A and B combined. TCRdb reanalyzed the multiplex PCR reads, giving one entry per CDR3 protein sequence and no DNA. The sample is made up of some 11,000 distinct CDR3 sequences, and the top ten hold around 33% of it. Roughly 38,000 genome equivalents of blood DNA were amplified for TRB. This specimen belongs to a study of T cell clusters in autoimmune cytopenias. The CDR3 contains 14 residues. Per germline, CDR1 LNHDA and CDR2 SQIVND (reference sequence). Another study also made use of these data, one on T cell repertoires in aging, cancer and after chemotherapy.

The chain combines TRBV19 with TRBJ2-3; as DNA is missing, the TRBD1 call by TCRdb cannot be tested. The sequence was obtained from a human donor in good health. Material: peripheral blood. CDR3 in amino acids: CASSTGGDADTQYF.